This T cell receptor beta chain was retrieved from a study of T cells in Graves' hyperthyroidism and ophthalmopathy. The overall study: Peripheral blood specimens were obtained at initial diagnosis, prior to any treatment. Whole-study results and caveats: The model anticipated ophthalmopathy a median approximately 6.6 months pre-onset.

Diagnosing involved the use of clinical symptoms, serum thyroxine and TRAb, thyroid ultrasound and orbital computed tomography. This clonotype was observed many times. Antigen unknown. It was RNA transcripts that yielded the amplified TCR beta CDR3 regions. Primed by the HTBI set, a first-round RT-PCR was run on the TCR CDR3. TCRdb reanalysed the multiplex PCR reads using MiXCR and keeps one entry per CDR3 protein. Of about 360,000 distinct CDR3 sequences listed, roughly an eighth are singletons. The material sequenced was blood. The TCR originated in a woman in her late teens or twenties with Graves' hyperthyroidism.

The CDR3 region is CASSSAETQYF. The CDR3, as DNA: TGTGCCAGCAGCTCGGCGGAGACCCAGTACTTC. The chain combines TRBV11-1 with TRBJ2-5; D gene uncertain. Trimming removed 4 bases from V and 5 bases from J, with 5 bases in between. Germline loops: CDR1 SGHAT, CDR2 FQDESV (reference sequence). The CDR3 contains 11 residues.